This T cell receptor beta chain was sequenced for a study of blood T cell repertoires in COVID-19. Study-level background: Samples representing acute and convalescent COVID-19 were sourced from the United States, Italy and Spain.

V lost 5 bases to trimming and J lost 9 bases, with 21 bases between them. From germline, CDR1 is MDHEN and CDR2 SYDVKM. CDR3 length: 15 amino acids. Original processing notes: How many nucleated cells were present was estimated from reference gene primer amplification. Data came from immunoSEQ multiplex PCR; TCRdb stores just in-frame clones and leaves some out. D and trimming come from the DNA, and the V and J calls and clone size come from that table. The sample lists over 250,000 clones, 80% to 90% occurring once. Cohort placement rested on clinical history that participants reported themselves. The recovered donors of Cohort 3 showed two negative PCRs, clearance, or symptom resolution.

The TCR originated in a woman between 18 and 29 years old who had recovered from COVID-19. What was sequenced was PBMCs or T cells enriched from blood (not recorded which). The rearrangement joins TRBV28 to TRBJ2-3, with D hard to call. CDR3 amino acids: CASSLFGSVLGTQYF. The DNA of the CDR3 is TGTGCCAGCAGTCTCTTTGGCTCAGTGCTTGGCACGCAGTATTTT.